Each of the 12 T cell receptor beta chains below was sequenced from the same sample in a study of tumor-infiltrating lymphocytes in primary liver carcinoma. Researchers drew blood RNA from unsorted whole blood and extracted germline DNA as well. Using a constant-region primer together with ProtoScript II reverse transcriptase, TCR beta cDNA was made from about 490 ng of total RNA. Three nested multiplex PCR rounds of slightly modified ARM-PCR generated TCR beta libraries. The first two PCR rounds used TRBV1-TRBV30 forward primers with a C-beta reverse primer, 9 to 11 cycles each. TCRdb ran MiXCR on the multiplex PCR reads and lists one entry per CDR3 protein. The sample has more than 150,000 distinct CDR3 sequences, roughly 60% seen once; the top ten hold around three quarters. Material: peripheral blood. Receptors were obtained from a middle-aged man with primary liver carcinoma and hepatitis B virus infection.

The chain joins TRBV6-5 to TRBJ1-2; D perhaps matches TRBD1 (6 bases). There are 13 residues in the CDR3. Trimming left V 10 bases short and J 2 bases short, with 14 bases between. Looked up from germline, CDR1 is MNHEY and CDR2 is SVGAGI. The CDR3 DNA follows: TGTGCCAACACTCACGACAGGAACTATGGCTACACCTTC. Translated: CANTHDRNYGYTF.

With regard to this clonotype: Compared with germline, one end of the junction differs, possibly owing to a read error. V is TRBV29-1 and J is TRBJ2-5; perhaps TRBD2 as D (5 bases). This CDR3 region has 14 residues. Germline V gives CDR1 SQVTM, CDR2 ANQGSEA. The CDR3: CSVVTGIGSETQYF. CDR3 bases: TGCAGTGTTGTTACCGGGATAGGATCCGAGACCCAGTACTTC.

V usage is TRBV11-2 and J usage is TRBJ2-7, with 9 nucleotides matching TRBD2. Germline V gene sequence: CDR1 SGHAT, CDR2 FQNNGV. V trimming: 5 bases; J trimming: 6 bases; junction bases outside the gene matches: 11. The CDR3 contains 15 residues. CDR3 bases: TGTGCCAGCAGCCATGTGGTTAGCGGGGGCCGCGAGCAGTACTTC. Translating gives CASSHVVSGGREQYF.

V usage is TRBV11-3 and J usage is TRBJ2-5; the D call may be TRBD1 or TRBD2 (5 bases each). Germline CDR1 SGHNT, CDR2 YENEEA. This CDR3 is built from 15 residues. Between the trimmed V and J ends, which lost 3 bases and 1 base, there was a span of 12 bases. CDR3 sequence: CASSLGVGVQETQYF. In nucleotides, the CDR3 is TGTGCCAGCAGCTTGGGGGTAGGGGTCCAAGAGACCCAGTACTTC.

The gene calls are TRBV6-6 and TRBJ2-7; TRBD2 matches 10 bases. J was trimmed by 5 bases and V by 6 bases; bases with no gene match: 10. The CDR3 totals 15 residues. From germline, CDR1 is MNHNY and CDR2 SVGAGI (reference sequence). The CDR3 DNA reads TGTGCCAGCAGGAACCCGGGACTAGCGAGGAACGAGCAGTACTTC. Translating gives CASRNPGLARNEQYF.

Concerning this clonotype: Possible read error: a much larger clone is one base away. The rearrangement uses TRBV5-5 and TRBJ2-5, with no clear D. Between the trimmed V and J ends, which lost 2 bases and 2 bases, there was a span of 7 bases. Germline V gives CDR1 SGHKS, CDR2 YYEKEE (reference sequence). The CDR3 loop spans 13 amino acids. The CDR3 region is CASSFGRQETQYF. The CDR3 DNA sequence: TGTGCCAGCAGCTTCGGTAGGCAAGAGACCCAGTACTTC.

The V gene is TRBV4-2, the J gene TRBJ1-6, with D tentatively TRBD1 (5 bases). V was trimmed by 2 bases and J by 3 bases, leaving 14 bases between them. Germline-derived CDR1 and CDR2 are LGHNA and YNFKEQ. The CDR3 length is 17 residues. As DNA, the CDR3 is TGTGCCAGCAGCCAACCTACCCGGGACGGCTATAATTCACCCCTCCACTTT. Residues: CASSQPTRDGYNSPLHF.

The CDR3: CAWSVGISGATDTQYF. CDR3 nucleotides: TGTGCCTGGAGTGTAGGAATTAGCGGAGCCACAGATACGCAGTATTTT. The rearrangement links TRBV30 to TRBJ2-3; possibly TRBD2 for D (6 bases). The CDR3 totals 16 residues. V lost 0 bases, J lost 2 bases, and 15 bases lay in between. CDR1 is GTSNPN and CDR2 is SVGIG in the germline V gene (reference sequence).

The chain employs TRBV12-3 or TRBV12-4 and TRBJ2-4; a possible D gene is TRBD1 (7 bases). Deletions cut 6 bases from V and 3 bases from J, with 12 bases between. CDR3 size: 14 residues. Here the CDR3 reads CASSRQGGKNIQYF. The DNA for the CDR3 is TGTGCCAGCAGCCGTCAGGGGGGCAAAAACATTCAGTACTTC.

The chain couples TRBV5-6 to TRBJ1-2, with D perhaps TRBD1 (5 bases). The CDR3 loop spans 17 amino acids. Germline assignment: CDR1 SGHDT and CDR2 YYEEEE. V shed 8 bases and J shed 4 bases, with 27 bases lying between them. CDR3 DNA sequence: TGTGCCAGTGGCTTGGGGGAACCCGGGACGGCGGTCTATGGCTACACCTTC. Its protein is CASGLGEPGTAVYGYTF.

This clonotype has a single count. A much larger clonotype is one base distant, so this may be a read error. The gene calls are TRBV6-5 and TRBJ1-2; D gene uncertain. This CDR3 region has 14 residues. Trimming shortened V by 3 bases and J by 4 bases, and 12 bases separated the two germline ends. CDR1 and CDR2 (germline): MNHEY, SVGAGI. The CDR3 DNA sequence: TGTGCCAGCAGTTATGTCAGGAACGGCTATGGCTACACCTTC. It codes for CASSYVRNGYGYTF.

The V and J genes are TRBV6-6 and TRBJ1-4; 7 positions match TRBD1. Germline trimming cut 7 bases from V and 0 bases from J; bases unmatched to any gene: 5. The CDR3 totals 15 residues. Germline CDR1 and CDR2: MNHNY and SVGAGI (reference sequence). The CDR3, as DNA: TGTGCCAGCACGTCTCAGGGGGCAACTAATGAAAAACTGTTTTTT. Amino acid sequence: CASTSQGATNEKLFF.